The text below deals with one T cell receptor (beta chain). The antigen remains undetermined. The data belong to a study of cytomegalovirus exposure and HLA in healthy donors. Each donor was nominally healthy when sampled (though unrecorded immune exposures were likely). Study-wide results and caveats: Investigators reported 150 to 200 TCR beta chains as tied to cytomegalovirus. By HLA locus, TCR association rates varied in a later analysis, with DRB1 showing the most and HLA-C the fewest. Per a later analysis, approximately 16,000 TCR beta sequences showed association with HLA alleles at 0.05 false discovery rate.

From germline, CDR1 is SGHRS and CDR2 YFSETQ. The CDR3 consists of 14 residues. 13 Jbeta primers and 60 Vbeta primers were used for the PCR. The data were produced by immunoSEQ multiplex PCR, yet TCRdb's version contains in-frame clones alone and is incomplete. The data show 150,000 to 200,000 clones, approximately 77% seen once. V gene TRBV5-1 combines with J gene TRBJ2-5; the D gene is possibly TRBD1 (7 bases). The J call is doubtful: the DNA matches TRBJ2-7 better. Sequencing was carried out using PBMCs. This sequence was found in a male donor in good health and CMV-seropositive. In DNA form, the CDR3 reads TGCGCCAGCAGCGGAGGGGGCCGCTCCTACGAGCAGTACTTC. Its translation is CASSGGGRSYEQYF.